This T cell receptor beta chain came from a study of blood T cell repertoires in COVID-19. This CDR3 region has 16 residues. The V gene lost 0 bases and the J gene lost 2 bases, with 12 bases spanning the gap. CDR1 LGHNA and CDR2 YNFKEQ come from the germline V gene. Produced via immunoSEQ multiplex PCR; TCRdb's table is partial and in-frame only. The sample lists about 330,000 clones; around nine tenths were seen once. The TCR comes from a woman in her thirties who had recovered from COVID-19. The sequenced sample was PBMCs or T cells enriched from blood (not recorded which). The chain combines TRBV4-2 with TRBJ2-3; the D gene is possibly TRBD2 (5 bases). The CDR3 reads CASSQERGFPTDTQYF. In nucleotides, the CDR3 is TGTGCCAGCAGCCAAGAACGCGGGTTCCCCACAGATACGCAGTATTTT.